A single sample is the source of the 2 T cell receptor beta chains below, sequenced in a study of T cell repertoires in ileal Crohn's disease. Using immunoSEQ multiplex PCR, the repertoire was profiled, and TCRdb retains in-frame clones only, with some absent. The sample holds roughly 5,300 clones, 75% to 80% seen once. Time point reported: neoterminal ileum biopsy at postoperative endoscopy, about 6 months after surgery. The sample was ileal tissue. The receptors come from an adult with Crohn's disease.

This chain links TRBV7-9 with TRBJ2-4, with 7 bases lining up with TRBD1. From germline, CDR1 is SEHNR and CDR2 FQNEAQ (reference sequence). The CDR3 contains 16 residues. V shed 5 bases, J shed 5 bases, and the junction held 12 bases outside the gene matches. In nucleotides, the CDR3 is TGTGCCAGCAGCCCCAGACAGGGTTCCTTTCAAAACATTCAGTACTTC. It codes for CASSPRQGSFQNIQYF. Drawing the rest from reference TRBV7-9 and TRBJ2-4, the complete variable domain is DTGVSQNPRHKITKRGQNVTFRCDPISEHNRLYWYRQTLGQGPEFLTYFQNEAQLEKSRLLSDRFSAERPKGSFSTLEIQRTEQGDSAMYLCASSPRQGSFQNIQYFGAGTRLSVL.

This chain uses TRBV7-2 with TRBJ2-2; D is perhaps TRBD1 or TRBD2 (6 bases each). The CDR3 loop spans 15 amino acids. The germline gives CDR1 SGHTA, CDR2 FQGNSA. V lost 7 bases to trimming and J lost 5 bases, with 17 bases between them. The DNA for the CDR3 is TGTGCCAGCAACTCTAGGGGGGAGTTTACCGGGGAGCTGTTTTTT. Protein: CASNSRGEFTGELFF.